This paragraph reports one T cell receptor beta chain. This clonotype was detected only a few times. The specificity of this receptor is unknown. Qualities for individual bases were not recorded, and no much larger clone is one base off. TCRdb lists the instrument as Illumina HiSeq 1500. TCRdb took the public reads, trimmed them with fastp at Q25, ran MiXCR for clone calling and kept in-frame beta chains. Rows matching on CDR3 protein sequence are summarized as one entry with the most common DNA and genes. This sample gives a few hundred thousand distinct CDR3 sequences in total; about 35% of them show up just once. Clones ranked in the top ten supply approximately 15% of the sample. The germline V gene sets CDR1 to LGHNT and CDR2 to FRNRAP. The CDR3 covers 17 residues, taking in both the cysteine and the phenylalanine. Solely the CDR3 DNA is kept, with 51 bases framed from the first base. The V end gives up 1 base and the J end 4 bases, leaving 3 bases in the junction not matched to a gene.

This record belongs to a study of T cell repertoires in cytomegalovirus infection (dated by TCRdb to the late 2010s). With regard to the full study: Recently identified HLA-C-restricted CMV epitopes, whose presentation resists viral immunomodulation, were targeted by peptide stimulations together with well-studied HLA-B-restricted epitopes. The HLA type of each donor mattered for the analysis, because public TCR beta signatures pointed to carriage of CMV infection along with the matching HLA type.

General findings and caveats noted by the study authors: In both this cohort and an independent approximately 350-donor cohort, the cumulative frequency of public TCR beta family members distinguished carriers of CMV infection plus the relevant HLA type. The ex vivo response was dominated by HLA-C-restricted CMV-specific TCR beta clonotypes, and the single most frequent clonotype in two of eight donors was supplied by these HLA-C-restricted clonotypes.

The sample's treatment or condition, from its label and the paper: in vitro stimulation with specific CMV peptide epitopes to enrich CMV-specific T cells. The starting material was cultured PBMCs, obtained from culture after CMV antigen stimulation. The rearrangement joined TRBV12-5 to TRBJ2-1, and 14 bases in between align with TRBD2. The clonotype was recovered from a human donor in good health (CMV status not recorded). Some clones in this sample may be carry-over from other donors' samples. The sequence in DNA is TGTGCTAGTGGTTTGGGACTAGCGGGAGGGGGGTACAATGAGCAGTTCTTC. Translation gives CASGLGLAGGGYNEQFF.